Following are 8 T cell receptor beta chains from one sample sequenced in a study of blood T cell repertoires in COVID-19. The repertoire was sequenced with immunoSEQ multiplex PCR; TCRdb's copy has only in-frame clones and lacks some. Seen here are some 70,000 clones, about 82% observed once, and the top ten hold under 8%. Sequencing was performed on peripheral blood. These TCRs come from a man aged 50 to 60 with active COVID-19.

Only one count was recorded for this clone. The chain has TRBV4-1 and TRBJ1-2; D may be TRBD1 (6 bases). Trimming removed 1 base from V and 2 bases from J, with 11 bases in between. The CDR3 length is 15 residues. The germline V gene encodes CDR1 MGHRA and CDR2 YSYEKL. DNA of the CDR3: TGCGCCAGCAGCCAAGCCACAGGGCCCAACTATGGCTACACCTTC. Encoded protein: CASSQATGPNYGYTF.

J is TRBJ2-4 and V is TRBV10-3, with D possibly being TRBD2 (5 bases). V gave up 11 bases and J gave up 0 bases, with 14 bases separating them. The CDR3 consists of 14 residues. Germline V gives CDR1 ENHRY, CDR2 SYGVKD. The CDR3 DNA reads as TGTGCCTATGAGCCAGGACTAGCCAAAAACATTCAGTACTTC. This sequence encodes CAYEPGLAKNIQYF.

As DNA, the CDR3 is TGTGCCAGCAGCTCCAGGGTTCTTAACACTGAAGCTTTCTTT. The encoded protein is CASSSRVLNTEAFF. V and J are TRBV6-5 and TRBJ1-1; weak D call: TRBD1 (5 bases). The CDR3 sequence is 14 residues long. Germline loops: CDR1 MNHEY, CDR2 SVGAGI. Trimming cost V 6 bases and J 2 bases, with 13 bases left between them.

This sequence joins TRBV6-5 and TRBJ2-4, with TRBD1 identical over 9 bases. Germline V gene lookup returns CDR1 MNHEY and CDR2 SVGAGI. V lost 6 bases to trimming and J lost 4 bases; unmatched junction nucleotides: 4. The CDR3 extends over 14 amino acids. As DNA, the CDR3 is TGTGCCAGCAGCTACGGACAGGGGAAAAACATTCAGTACTTC. Its translation is CASSYGQGKNIQYF.

Only one count was recorded for this clone. The chain joins TRBV27 to TRBJ1-6; tentatively, D is TRBD1 (6 bases). V was clipped by 5 bases and J by 7 bases, with 21 bases between them. CDR1 is MNHEY and CDR2 is SMNVEV in the germline V gene (reference sequence). The CDR3 has 17 amino acids. The CDR3, as DNA: TGTGCCAGCAGTCAGACCACAGGGTCGCTTGCGAATTCACCCCTCCACTTT. It specifies CASSQTTGSLANSPLHF.

The V gene is TRBV11-3, the J gene TRBJ1-1; D gene uncertain. The CDR3 has 12 amino acids. V was trimmed by 5 bases and J by 0 bases, leaving 4 bases between them. Germline loops: CDR1 SGHNT, CDR2 YENEEA. CDR3 amino acids: CASSPMNTEAFF. In DNA form, the CDR3 reads TGTGCCAGCAGCCCTATGAACACTGAAGCTTTCTTT.

The chain employs TRBV7-8 and TRBJ2-1, with TRBD1 as a possible D gene (5 bases). Trimming took off 1 base at V and 10 bases at J, with 11 bases between the two ends. Per germline, CDR1 SGHVS and CDR2 FQNEAQ. CDR3 size: 13 residues. The CDR3 bases are TGTGCCAGCAGCTTAGAAGGGGCGAGGGAGCAGTTCTTC. Residues: CASSLEGAREQFF.

This clone was counted a few times. The chain combines TRBV5-5 with TRBJ1-1; no firm D call. Trimming took 6 bases from V and 5 from J, leaving 11 bases between them. The CDR3 is 12 amino acids. CDR1 and CDR2 (germline): SGHKS, YYEKEE (reference sequence). The CDR3 is CASTLGWTEAFF. The CDR3 DNA is TGTGCCAGCACCCTAGGCTGGACTGAAGCTTTCTTT.